This TCR beta chain emerged from a study of PD-L1 blockade in urothelial cancer. Time point specified: pretreatment peripheral blood. Profiling relied on immunoSEQ multiplex PCR, and the TCRdb table lists in-frame clones only, not all of them. This sample has 70,000 to 90,000 clones, with over 75% found just once. CDR1 and CDR2 (germline): SNHLY, FYNNEI. There are 14 residues in the CDR3. With 6 bases clipped from V and 3 bases from J, the junction kept 7 bases outside the gene matches. The origin of this receptor is a man aged 60-69 years with urothelial cancer. The chain carries TRBV2 and TRBJ2-7; the match to TRBD2 covers 8 bases. Material: PBMCs, obtained around atezolizumab (anti-PD-L1) treatment. CDR3 residues: CASRVSGGYYEQYF. CDR3 sequence (DNA): TGTGCCAGCAGGGTCAGCGGGGGCTACTACGAGCAGTACTTC.